The clone carrying this T cell receptor beta chain occurred once. The antigen is not known. This specimen comes from a study of persistence of HIV-infected CD4 T cells. Findings of the study overall: Compared with CD3/CD28-stimulated cells, CMV- and Gag-responding cells showed lower TCRbeta richness. Proviral oligoclonality tracked with TCR oligoclonality within the same sorted cells.

Lysates of CMV-infected fibroblasts at 10 ug/mL stimulated these cells. Sorting selected CD4+ T cells upregulating both CD40 ligand and CD69. CD8-depleted PBMCs were stimulated roughly 18 hours with anti-CD28/CD49d costimulation, CD40-blocking antibody and enfuvirtide. Germline CDR1 and CDR2: MNHEY and SVGAGI. Trimming left V 6 bases short and J 4 bases short, with 13 bases between. The CDR3 spans 15 residues. Sequencing used immunoSEQ version 4 in survey mode. Genomic DNA was diluted to 10 ng/uL, up to about 1 ug per sample. Assay: immunoSEQ multiplex PCR; the TCRdb copy retains only in-frame clones and omits some. The sample carries almost 20,000 clones, 70% to 80% recorded once.

The chain links TRBV6-5 to TRBJ2-6; D not certain. The material sequenced was CD4+ T cells sorted from PBMCs after roughly 18-hour stimulation, taken from a patient who received antiretroviral therapy. This clonotype was sampled from an adult man with HIV who was CMV-seropositive. CDR3: CASSLDLRGANVLTF. The CDR3, as DNA: TGTGCCAGCAGCCTTGATCTGCGGGGGGCCAACGTCCTGACTTTC.